The 8 T cell receptor beta chains presented below share a single source sample, sequenced in a study of blood T cell repertoires in COVID-19. Clones were sequenced by immunoSEQ multiplex PCR, and TCRdb holds only the in-frame ones, with some missing. The sample comprises over 250,000 clones, 65% to 90% of which are singletons, and roughly 14% rests with the top ten. The sequencing sample was made of peripheral blood. These receptors all come from a human donor in a cohort sampled during active COVID-19.

The chain joins TRBV20-1 to TRBJ2-7; D might be TRBD2 (6 bases). The CDR3 covers 15 residues. The V and J ends lost 3 bases and 1 base respectively, with 16 bases between them. CDR1 and CDR2 from the germline V gene are DFQATT and SNEGSKA (reference sequence). The chain's CDR3 is CSASGPGLISYEQYF. Here the CDR3 DNA reads TGCAGTGCTAGTGGTCCGGGACTGATTTCCTACGAGCAGTACTTC.

The chain uses TRBV14 and TRBJ1-2; 7 nucleotides align to TRBD1. Germline trimming cut 0 bases from V and 4 bases from J; bases unmatched to any gene: 14. The V gene's germline CDR1 is SGHDN and CDR2 FVKESK. This CDR3 region has 18 residues. Written as DNA, the CDR3 is TGTGCCAGCAGCCAAGATAGGGGGACAGTCCTCCGGTTCTATGGCTACACCTTC. It is translated as CASSQDRGTVLRFYGYTF.

This clone was detected many times. V gene TRBV5-1 combines with J gene TRBJ2-2; TRBD1 might be the D (5 bases). There are 15 residues in the CDR3. Trimming shortened V by 4 bases and J by 4 bases, and 14 bases separated the two germline ends. In germline, CDR1 is SGHRS, CDR2 YFSETQ. CDR3 residues: CASSGASRVTGELFF. For the CDR3, the DNA is TGCGCCAGCAGCGGGGCTAGTCGTGTCACCGGGGAGCTGTTTTTT. Complete variable domain (other parts from reference TRBV5-1 and TRBJ2-2): KAGVTQTPRYLIKTRGQQVTLSCSPISGHRSVSWYQQTPGQGLQFLFEYFSETQRNKGNFPGRFSGRQFSNSRSEMNVSTLELGDSALYLCASSGASRVTGELFFGEGSRLTVL.

Comments on this clone: One end of the junction is discordant with germline, which a read error may explain. The rearrangement uses TRBV2 and TRBJ1-3; 7 bases match TRBD1. The CDR3 extends over 16 amino acids. CDR1 SNHLY and CDR2 FYNNEI come from the germline V gene. Written as DNA, the CDR3 is TGTGCCAGCAGTGCTTATATCGACAGGGCTGGAGACACCATATATTTT. Translated: CASSAYIDRAGDTIYF.

V gene TRBV19 combines with J gene TRBJ1-2, with D unclear. The CDR3 consists of 14 residues. CDR1 and CDR2 (germline): LNHDA, SQIVND (reference sequence). V was clipped by 5 bases and J by 4 bases, with 14 bases between them. The CDR3 reads CASSAPAFGYGYTF. In nucleotides, the CDR3 is TGTGCCAGTAGTGCGCCCGCCTTTGGCTATGGCTACACCTTC.

The V call is TRBV7-9, the J call TRBJ1-4, with D perhaps TRBD1 (6 bases). Germline V CDR1 and CDR2: SEHNR, FQNEAQ (reference sequence). The CDR3 has 15 amino acids. V lost 5 bases, J lost 5 bases, and 15 bases lay in between. The CDR3 DNA reads as TGTGCCAGCAGCCCAACAGGGTCTGTAAATGAAAAACTGTTTTTT. As protein: CASSPTGSVNEKLFF.

A remark on this clone: One end of the junction fails to match germline, which may point to a read error. The V call is TRBV7-2, the J call TRBJ2-7, with a tentative D call TRBD2 (7 bases). The CDR3 runs to 15 residues. The germline gives CDR1 SGHTA, CDR2 FQGNSA. The CDR3 loop reads CASSSQGGGPYAQYF. The CDR3 DNA sequence: TGTGCCAGCAGCTCCCAAGGGGGAGGGCCCTACGCGCAGTACTTC.

This clone was detected a few times. This chain links TRBV28 with TRBJ2-1, with 7 bases fitting TRBD2. Losses at the gene ends were 6 bases for V and 3 bases for J; bases not matched to a gene: 5. The CDR3 has 14 residues. CDR1 and CDR2 (germline): MDHEN, SYDVKM. The CDR3: CASRWGGNYNEQFF. The CDR3 DNA reads as TGTGCCAGCAGATGGGGGGGTAACTACAATGAGCAGTTCTTC.